This T cell receptor beta chain was retrieved from a study of patients and donors after allogeneic stem cell transplantation. The CDR3 spans 13 residues. Trimming shortened V by 5 bases and J by 9 bases, and 11 bases separated the two germline ends. CDR1 is MNHEY and CDR2 is SMNVEV in the germline V gene (reference sequence). TCRdb recomputed calls from the RT-PCR reads with MiXCR, one row per CDR3 protein. The data show 200,000 to 250,000 distinct CDR3 sequences, around 40% seen once. This chain joins TRBV27 and TRBJ1-6; D call uncertain. The source material was blood, either unsorted or a sorted T cell fraction (not recorded which). The TCR comes from a human donor who was either an allogeneic HSCT recipient or a stem cell or donor lymphocyte infusion donor (not recorded which). It is not recorded whose cells these are; they may come from a transplant donor. The CDR3 is CASSTEEGSPLHF. DNA of the CDR3: TGTGCCAGCAGTACAGAAGAGGGTTCACCCCTCCACTTT.